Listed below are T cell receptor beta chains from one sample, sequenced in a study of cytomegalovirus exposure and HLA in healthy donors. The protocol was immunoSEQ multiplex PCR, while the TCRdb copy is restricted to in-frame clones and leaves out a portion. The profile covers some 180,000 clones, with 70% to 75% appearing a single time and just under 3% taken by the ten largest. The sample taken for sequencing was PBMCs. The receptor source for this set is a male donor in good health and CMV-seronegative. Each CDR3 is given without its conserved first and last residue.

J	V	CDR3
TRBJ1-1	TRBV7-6	ASSLSATERMNTEAF
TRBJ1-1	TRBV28	ASNPLNTEAF
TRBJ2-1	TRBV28	ASSFEVRDEQF
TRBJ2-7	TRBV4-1	ASSPHTNPYEQY
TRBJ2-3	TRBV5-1	ASSLGGVTDTQY
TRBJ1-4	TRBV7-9	ASSFGGNREKLF
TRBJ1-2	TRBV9	ASSVATSGQFYGYT
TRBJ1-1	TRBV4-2	ASSPTGDLRNTEAF
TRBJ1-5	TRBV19	ASSPGQGDQPQH
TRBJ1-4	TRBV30	ARIDRAGEKLF
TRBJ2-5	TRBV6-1	ASSEFVFRGLQETQY
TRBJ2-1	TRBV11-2	ASSPRGGEGLYNEQF
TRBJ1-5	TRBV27	ASSPLRDRVSDNQPQH
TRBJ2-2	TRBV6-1	ALGGKNTGELF
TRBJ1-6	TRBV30	AWAQGVYSPLH
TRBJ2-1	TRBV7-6	ASSLGAGAANEQF
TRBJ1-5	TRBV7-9	ASSLAAGAHSNQPQH
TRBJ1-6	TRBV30	AWNQGSHSPLH
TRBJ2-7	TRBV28	ASREGTGRFDEQY
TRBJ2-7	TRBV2	ASSEVLAAEQY
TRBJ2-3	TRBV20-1	SAYTDTQY
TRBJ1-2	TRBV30	AWSGQGRDLYGYT
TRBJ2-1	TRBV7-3	ASSLSAGVGGEQF
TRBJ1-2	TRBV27	ASSFVDTLGDPYGYT
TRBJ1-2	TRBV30	AWSTGLRGYT
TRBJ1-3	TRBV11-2	ASSSFPGNTIY
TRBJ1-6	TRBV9	ASSVVGAIGSPLH
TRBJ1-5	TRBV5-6	ASSSVGDRGIREPQH
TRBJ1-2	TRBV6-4	ASSPTGPRGNYGYT
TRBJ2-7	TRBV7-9	SSSSRTYDEVHEQY
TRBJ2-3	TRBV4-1	ASSQRGSFLFTQY
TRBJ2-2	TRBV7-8	ASSLVPGGELF
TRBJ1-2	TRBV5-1	ASSFGGTNYGYT
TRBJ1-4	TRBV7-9	SSSPSAGNEKLF
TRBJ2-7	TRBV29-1	SVDRGHEQY
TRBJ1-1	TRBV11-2	ASSSRGLGGLNTEAF
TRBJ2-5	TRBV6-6	ASSELETQY
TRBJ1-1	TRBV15	ATSGRQVTNTEAF
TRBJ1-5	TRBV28	ASIGGGLRNQPQH
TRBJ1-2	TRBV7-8	ASSGGQIYGYT
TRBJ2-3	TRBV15	ATSRNQGGTDTQY
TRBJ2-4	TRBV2	ASSSIQGAKNIQY
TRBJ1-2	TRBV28	ASSQGQPYYGYT
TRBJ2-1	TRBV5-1	ASSLARTSGGLYNEQF
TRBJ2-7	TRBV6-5	ASRRDFYGYEQY
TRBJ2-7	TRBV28	ASSPGGEQY
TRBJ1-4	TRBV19	AARDRNEKLF
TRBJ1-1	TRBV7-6	ASSLALTGNTEAF
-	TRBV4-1	ASSQVTLAGYEQY
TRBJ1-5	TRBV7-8	ASSSPGTGFSNQPQH
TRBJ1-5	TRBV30	AWSGQGQSPQH
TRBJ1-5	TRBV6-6	ASSYSEGGNQPQH
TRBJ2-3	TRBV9	ASSVGGAGDTQY
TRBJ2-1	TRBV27	ASSLAGGTNEQF
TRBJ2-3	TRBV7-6	ASSGAPEGADTQY
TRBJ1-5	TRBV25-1	ARQGSNQPQH
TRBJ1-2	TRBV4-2	ASSESRQGDGYT
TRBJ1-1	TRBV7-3	ASSLTGGTEAF